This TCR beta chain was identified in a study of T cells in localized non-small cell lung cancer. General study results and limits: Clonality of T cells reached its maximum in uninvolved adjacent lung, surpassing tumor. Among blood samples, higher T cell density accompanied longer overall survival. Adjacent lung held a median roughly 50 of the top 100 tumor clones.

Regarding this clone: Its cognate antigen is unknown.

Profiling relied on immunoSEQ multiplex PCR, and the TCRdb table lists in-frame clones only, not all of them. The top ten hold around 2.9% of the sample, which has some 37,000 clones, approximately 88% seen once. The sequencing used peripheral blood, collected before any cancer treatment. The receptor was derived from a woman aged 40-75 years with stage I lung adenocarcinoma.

CDR3 protein: CASSDQADSGNTIYF. CDR3 in DNA: TGTGCCAGTAGTGATCAGGCCGACTCTGGAAACACCATATATTTT. The chain joins TRBV19 to TRBJ1-3; D unclear. The CDR3 sequence is 15 residues long. Germline lookup yields CDR1 LNHDA and CDR2 SQIVND (reference sequence). Trimming stripped 5 bases from V and 0 bases from J, with 11 bases between.